What follows are 21 T cell receptor beta chains derived from one specimen sequenced in a study of cytomegalovirus exposure and HLA in healthy donors. It was with 60 Vbeta and 13 Jbeta primers that the PCR ran. Libraries were prepared by immunoSEQ multiplex PCR; TCRdb keeps only in-frame clonotypes and omits some of them. The repertoire holds approximately 90,000 clones, with roughly 80% as singletons. What was sequenced was PBMCs. The receptors were gathered from a man aged 30 to 39 in good health and CMV-seronegative.

The genes are TRBV4-3 and TRBJ2-2; weak D call: TRBD2 (6 bases). Germline CDR1 and CDR2: LGHNA and YSLEER. Trimming took off 0 bases at V and 7 bases at J, with 15 bases between the two ends. The CDR3 runs 16 residues. CDR3 in amino acids: CASSQDGVGGDGELFF. The CDR3 bases are TGCGCCAGCAGCCAAGATGGGGTCGGGGGAGACGGGGAGCTGTTTTTT.

In its sample, this clone was seen a few times. The gene calls are TRBV29-1 and TRBJ1-2; 9 bases fit TRBD1. There are 13 residues in the CDR3. Germline trimming cut 4 bases from V and 4 bases from J; bases unmatched to any gene: 4. From germline, CDR1 is SQVTM and CDR2 ANQGSEA. The CDR3 protein is CSVGQGGGYGYTF. The CDR3 coding sequence is TGCAGCGTTGGACAGGGGGGGGGCTATGGCTACACCTTC.

V and J are TRBV6-6 and TRBJ2-7; 9 nucleotides agree with TRBD1. The V segment lost 6 bases and the J segment 3 bases; nucleotides outside the gene matches: 9. The CDR3 loop spans 15 amino acids. CDR1 is MNHNY and CDR2 is SVGAGI in the germline V gene (reference sequence). The CDR3 DNA sequence: TGTGCCAGCAGACGAGACGGACAGGGGCACTACGAGCAGTACTTC. It codes for CASRRDGQGHYEQYF.

The chain has TRBV30 and TRBJ1-6; a weak D match, TRBD1 (6 bases). Per germline, CDR1 GTSNPN and CDR2 SVGIG (reference sequence). The CDR3 has 14 residues. V was shortened by 7 bases and J by 10 bases, with 20 bases between the two germline ends. The CDR3 DNA reads TGTGCCTACCAACAGGGTGGTGATGGGTCACCCCTCCACTTT. Its protein is CAYQQGGDGSPLHF. Looking up the rest from reference TRBV30 and TRBJ1-6 gives the full variable domain: SQTIHQWPATLVQPVGSPLSLECTVEGTSNPNLYWYRQAAGRGLQLLFYSVGIGQISSEVPQNLSASRPQDRQFILSSKKLLLSDSGFYLCAYQQGGDGSPLHFGNGTRLTVT.

The chain couples TRBV5-6 to TRBJ2-7; TRBD1 matches at 11 bases. In germline, CDR1 is SGHDT, CDR2 YYEEEE. CDR3 length: 18 residues. Trimming removed 0 bases from V and 0 bases from J; junction bases left unmatched: 8. The CDR3 nucleotides are TGTGCCAGCAGCTTGGGGCGCACCGGGACAGGGGGCTCCTACGAGCAGTACTTC. Protein: CASSLGRTGTGGSYEQYF.

The chain has TRBV28 and TRBJ2-7; 8 nucleotides line up with TRBD2. The CDR3 is 14 residues long. Germline V gives CDR1 MDHEN, CDR2 SYDVKM. After removal of 10 bases from V and 4 bases from J, the junction contained 12 bases not matched to a gene. CDR3: CATRSGGGGYEQYF. Here the CDR3 DNA reads TGTGCCACCCGGAGCGGGGGCGGAGGGTACGAGCAGTACTTC.

In its sample, this clone was seen once. V gene TRBV28 combines with J gene TRBJ2-1, with D perhaps TRBD2 (6 bases). The length of the CDR3 is 15 residues. Germline V gene sequence: CDR1 MDHEN, CDR2 SYDVKM. Trimming cost V 4 bases and J 2 bases, with 12 bases left between them. In DNA form, the CDR3 reads TGTGCCAGCAGTTCGGGACTGAAAACCTACAATGAGCAGTTCTTC. Protein sequence: CASSSGLKTYNEQFF. Complete variable domain (other parts from reference TRBV28 and TRBJ2-1): DVKVTQSSRYLVKRTGEKVFLECVQDMDHENMFWYRQDPGLGLRLIYFSYDVKMKEKGDIPEGYSVSREKKERFSLILESASTNQTSMYLCASSSGLKTYNEQFFGPGTRLTVL.

Notes on this clone: Germline and junction disagree at one end, which may indicate a read error. The rearrangement uses TRBV5-1 and TRBJ1-2; D possibly corresponds to TRBD1 (6 bases). Germline V CDR1 and CDR2: SGHRS, YFSETQ. The CDR3 has 15 amino acids. CDR3 amino acids: CASRLGYTGNYGYTF. The CDR3 DNA reads as TGCGCCAGCAGATTGGGGTATACAGGGAACTATGGCTACACCTTC.

This clone was counted once. The chain employs TRBV5-4 and TRBJ2-1, with D uncertain. This CDR3 region has 13 residues. CDR1 and CDR2 (germline): SGHNT, YYREEE (reference sequence). Trimming removed 3 bases from V and 3 bases from J, with 7 bases in between. This CDR3 is CASSSVYYNEQFF. The CDR3 nucleotides read TGTGCCAGCAGCTCGGTTTACTACAATGAGCAGTTCTTC.

V gene TRBV5-1 combines with J gene TRBJ1-2; D is perhaps TRBD1 (6 bases). Germline loops: CDR1 SGHRS, CDR2 YFSETQ. The germline V and J ends were trimmed by 0 bases and 3 bases, with 12 bases remaining between them. This CDR3 is 15 amino acids long. CDR3: CASSLGSGADYGYTF. The CDR3 nucleotides read TGCGCCAGCAGCTTGGGTTCAGGGGCGGACTATGGCTACACCTTC. The full variable domain, in which reference TRBV5-1 and TRBJ1-2 provide the parts outside the CDR3, is KAGVTQTPRYLIKTRGQQVTLSCSPISGHRSVSWYQQTPGQGLQFLFEYFSETQRNKGNFPGRFSGRQFSNSRSEMNVSTLELGDSALYLCASSLGSGADYGYTFGSGTRLTVV.

The J gene is TRBJ1-2, the V gene TRBV10-3, with D possibly matching TRBD1 (6 bases). Trimming removed 4 bases from V and 8 bases from J, with 11 bases in between. This CDR3 contains 12 residues. Germline CDR1 reads ENHRY; CDR2 reads SYGVKD. The CDR3 reads CAISGQVLGYTF. The CDR3 nucleotides read TGTGCCATCAGTGGACAGGTCTTGGGCTACACCTTC.

The chain is built from TRBV5-1 and TRBJ1-1; TRBD1 is a possible D gene (6 bases). The CDR3 totals 15 residues. Germline assignment: CDR1 SGHRS and CDR2 YFSETQ. The V and J ends lost 1 base and 3 bases respectively, with 13 bases between them. The DNA for the CDR3 is TGCGCCAGCAGCTTGCCAACAGGGTTGGACACTGAAGCTTTCTTT. It translates to CASSLPTGLDTEAFF. The full variable domain, with the rest looked up from reference TRBV5-1 and TRBJ1-1, is KAGVTQTPRYLIKTRGQQVTLSCSPISGHRSVSWYQQTPGQGLQFLFEYFSETQRNKGNFPGRFSGRQFSNSRSEMNVSTLELGDSALYLCASSLPTGLDTEAFFGQGTRLTVV.

This clone was recorded a few times. V usage is TRBV27 and J usage is TRBJ1-1, with a weak D call TRBD1 (5 bases). Per germline, CDR1 MNHEY and CDR2 SMNVEV (reference sequence). Trimming pared 6 bases from V and 3 bases from J, leaving 17 bases between. The CDR3 is made up of 15 amino acids. As DNA, the CDR3 is TGTGCCAGCAGACGGAGGGAGGGGAGTGACACTGAAGCTTTCTTT. Residues: CASRRREGSDTEAFF.

DNA for the CDR3: TGTGCCAGCAGCTTAGGAGCTATGGAGCAGTTCTTC. Translation: CASSLGAMEQFF. The V gene is TRBV11-3, the J gene TRBJ2-1, with D unresolved. Trimming shortened V by 1 base and J by 10 bases, and 8 bases separated the two germline ends. The CDR3 length is 12 residues. The germline CDR1 and CDR2 sequences are SGHNT and YENEEA.

V gene TRBV25-1 combines with J gene TRBJ2-1; D possibly corresponds to TRBD2 (6 bases). CDR3 length: 15 amino acids. Trimming left V 5 bases short and J 7 bases short, with 18 bases between. Germline V CDR1 and CDR2: MGHDK, SYGVNS. The CDR3 reads CASSWREVIRNEQFF. CDR3 nucleotide sequence: TGTGCCAGCAGTTGGCGGGAAGTAATCAGGAATGAGCAGTTCTTC.

The chain joins TRBV25-1 to TRBJ1-1; TRBD1 agrees at 8 bases. The length of the CDR3 is 15 residues. V shed 4 bases and J 3 bases; nucleotides not matched to a gene: 7. Germline V gene data show CDR1 as MGHDK and CDR2 as SYGVNS. The CDR3 coding sequence is TGTGCCAGCAGTGTCGACAGGGGTAGTGACACTGAAGCTTTCTTT. This sequence encodes CASSVDRGSDTEAFF.

This clone was counted once. The rearrangement joins TRBV6-1 to TRBJ2-1; 11 positions agree with TRBD1. CDR1 is MNHNS, CDR2 SASEGT, per germline. J gave up 4 bases and V 4 bases, and 6 bases lay outside the gene matches. There are 16 residues in the CDR3. The CDR3 DNA is TGTGCCAGCAGTGGAGGGGGGACAGGGGGATACAATGAGCAGTTCTTC. Protein product: CASSGGGTGGYNEQFF.

The rearrangement uses TRBV6-1 and TRBJ2-3; D perhaps matches TRBD2 (6 bases). The V gene lost 3 bases and the J gene lost 3 bases, with 16 bases spanning the gap. CDR3 length: 16 residues. Germline CDR1 is MNHNS and CDR2 is SASEGT. CDR3 in amino acids: CASSDFEASVTDTQYF. DNA for the CDR3: TGTGCCAGCAGTGACTTCGAGGCTAGCGTTACAGATACGCAGTATTTT.

This clone was seen a single time. The chain has TRBV10-1 and TRBJ2-1; D might be TRBD2 (6 bases). The CDR3 is 14 amino acids. CDR1 WNHNN and CDR2 SYGVQD come from the germline V gene (reference sequence). Trimming removed 5 bases at V and 8 bases at J, with 16 bases between. The CDR3 spells CASSFGGGDHEQFF. CDR3 nucleotide sequence: TGCGCCAGCAGTTTTGGCGGAGGGGATCATGAGCAGTTCTTC.

The chain has TRBV6-6 and TRBJ2-1, with 12 bases aligning to TRBD2. The CDR3 spans 15 residues. Germline V gene sequence: CDR1 MNHNY, CDR2 SVGAGI (reference sequence). V lost 4 bases and J lost 5; bases outside the gene matches: 3. The CDR3 region has the DNA TGTGCCAGCAGTTTTCTAGCGGGGGGGCACAATGAGCAGTTCTTC. It translates to CASSFLAGGHNEQFF.

The count of this clone is one. This chain links TRBV5-5 with TRBJ1-1; the D gene is possibly TRBD1 (5 bases). This CDR3 region has 14 residues. CDR1 and CDR2 (germline): SGHKS, YYEKEE (reference sequence). Trimming left V 2 bases short and J 0 bases short, with 8 bases between. The CDR3 spells CASSFRQMNTEAFF. CDR3 bases: TGTGCCAGCAGCTTTAGACAGATGAACACTGAAGCTTTCTTT.